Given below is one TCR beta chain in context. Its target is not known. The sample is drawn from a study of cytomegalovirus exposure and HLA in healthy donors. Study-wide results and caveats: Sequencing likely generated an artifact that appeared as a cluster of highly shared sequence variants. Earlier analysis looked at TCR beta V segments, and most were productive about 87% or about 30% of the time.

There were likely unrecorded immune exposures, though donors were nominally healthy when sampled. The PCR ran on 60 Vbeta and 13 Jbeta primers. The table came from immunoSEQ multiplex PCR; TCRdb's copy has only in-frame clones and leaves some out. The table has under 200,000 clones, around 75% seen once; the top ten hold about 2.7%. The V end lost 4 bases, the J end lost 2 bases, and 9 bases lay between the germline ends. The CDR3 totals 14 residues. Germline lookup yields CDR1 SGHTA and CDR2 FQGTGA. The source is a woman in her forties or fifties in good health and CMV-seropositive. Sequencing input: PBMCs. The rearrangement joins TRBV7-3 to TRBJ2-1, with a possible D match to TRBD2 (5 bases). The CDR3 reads CASSSGLAYNEQFF. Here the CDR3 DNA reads TGTGCCAGCAGCTCCGGACTGGCCTACAATGAGCAGTTCTTC.